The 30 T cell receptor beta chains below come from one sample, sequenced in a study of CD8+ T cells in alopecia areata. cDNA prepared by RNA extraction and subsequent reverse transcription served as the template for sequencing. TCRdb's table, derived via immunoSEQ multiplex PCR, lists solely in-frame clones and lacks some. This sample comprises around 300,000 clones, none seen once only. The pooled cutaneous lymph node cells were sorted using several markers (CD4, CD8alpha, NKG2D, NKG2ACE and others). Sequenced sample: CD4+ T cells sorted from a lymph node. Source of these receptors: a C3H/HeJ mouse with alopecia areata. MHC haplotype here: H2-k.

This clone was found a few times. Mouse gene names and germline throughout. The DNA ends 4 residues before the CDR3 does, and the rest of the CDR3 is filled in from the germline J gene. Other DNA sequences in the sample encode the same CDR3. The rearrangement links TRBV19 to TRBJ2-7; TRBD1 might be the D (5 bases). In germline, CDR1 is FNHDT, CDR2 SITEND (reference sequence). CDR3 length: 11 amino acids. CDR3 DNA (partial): TGTGCCAGCAGCGGACAATAT. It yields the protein CASSGQY. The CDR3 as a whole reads CASSGQYEQYF.

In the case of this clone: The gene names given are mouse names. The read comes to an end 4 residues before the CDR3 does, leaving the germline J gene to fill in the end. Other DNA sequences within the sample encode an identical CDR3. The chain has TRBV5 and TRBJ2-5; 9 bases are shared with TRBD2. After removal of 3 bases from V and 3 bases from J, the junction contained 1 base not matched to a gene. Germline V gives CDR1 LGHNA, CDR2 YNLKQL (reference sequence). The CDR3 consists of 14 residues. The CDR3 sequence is CASSHWGGQDTQYF. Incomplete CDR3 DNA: TGTGCCAGCAGCCACTGGGGGGGGCAAGAC.

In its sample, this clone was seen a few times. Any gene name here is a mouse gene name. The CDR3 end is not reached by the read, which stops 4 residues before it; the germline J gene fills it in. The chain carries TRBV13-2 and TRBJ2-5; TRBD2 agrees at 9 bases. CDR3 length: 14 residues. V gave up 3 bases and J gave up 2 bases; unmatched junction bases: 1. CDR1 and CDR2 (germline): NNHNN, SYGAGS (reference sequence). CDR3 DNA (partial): TGTGCCAGCGGTGCGACTGGGGGCCAAGAC. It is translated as CASGATGGQD. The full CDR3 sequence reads CASGATGGQDTQYF.

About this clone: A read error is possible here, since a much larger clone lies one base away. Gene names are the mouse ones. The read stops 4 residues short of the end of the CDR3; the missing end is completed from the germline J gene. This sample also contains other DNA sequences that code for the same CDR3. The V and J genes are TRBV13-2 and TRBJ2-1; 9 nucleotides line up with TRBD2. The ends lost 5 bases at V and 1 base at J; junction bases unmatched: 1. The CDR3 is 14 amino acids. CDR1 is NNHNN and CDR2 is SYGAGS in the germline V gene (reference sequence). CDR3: CASGDWGNYAEQFF. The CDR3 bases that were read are TGTGCCAGCGGAGACTGGGGGAACTATGCT.

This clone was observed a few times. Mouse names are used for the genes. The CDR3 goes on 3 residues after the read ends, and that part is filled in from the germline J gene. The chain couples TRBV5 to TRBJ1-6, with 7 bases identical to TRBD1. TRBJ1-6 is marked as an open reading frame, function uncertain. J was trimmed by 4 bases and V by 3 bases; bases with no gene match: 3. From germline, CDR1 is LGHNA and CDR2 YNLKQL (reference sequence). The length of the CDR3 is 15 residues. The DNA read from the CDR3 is TGTGCCAGCAGCCACACAGGGGAGTATAATTCGCCC. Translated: CASSHTGEYNSP. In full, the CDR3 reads CASSHTGEYNSPLYF.

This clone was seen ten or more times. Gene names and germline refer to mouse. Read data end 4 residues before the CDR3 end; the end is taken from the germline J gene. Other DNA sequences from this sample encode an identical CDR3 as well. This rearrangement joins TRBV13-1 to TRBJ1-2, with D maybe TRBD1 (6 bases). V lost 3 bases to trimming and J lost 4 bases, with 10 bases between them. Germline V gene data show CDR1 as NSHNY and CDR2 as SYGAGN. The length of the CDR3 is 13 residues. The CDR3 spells CASSGRGGSDYTF. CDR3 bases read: TGTGCCAGCAGTGGCAGGGGAGGCTCC.

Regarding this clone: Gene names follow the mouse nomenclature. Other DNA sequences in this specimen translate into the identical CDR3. CDR3 DNA (partial): TGTGCTAGCAGTAGAGACTGGAACCAAGAC. Amino acids: CASSRDWNQD. The whole CDR3 sequence is CASSRDWNQDTQYF. This rearrangement joins TRBV17 to TRBJ2-5; D is unclear. The read ends 4 residues shy of where the CDR3 ends; the end is completed using the germline J gene. The V gene lost 0 bases and the J gene lost 0 bases, with 4 bases spanning the gap. Per germline, CDR1 MNHDT and CDR2 YYDKIL. The CDR3 runs to 14 residues.

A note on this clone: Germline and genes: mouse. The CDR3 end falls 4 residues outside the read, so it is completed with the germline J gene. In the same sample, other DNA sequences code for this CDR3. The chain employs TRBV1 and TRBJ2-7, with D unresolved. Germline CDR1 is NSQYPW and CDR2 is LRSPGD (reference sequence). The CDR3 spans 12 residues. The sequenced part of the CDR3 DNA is TGCACCTGCAGTGGTGACAATTAT. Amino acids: CTCSGDNY. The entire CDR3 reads CTCSGDNYEQYF.

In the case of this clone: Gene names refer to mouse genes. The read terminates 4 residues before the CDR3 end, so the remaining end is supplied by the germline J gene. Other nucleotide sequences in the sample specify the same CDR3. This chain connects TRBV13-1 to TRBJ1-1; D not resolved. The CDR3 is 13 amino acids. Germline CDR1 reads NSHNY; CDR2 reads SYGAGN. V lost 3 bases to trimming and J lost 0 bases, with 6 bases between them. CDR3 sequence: CASSVPANTEVFF. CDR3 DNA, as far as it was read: TGTGCCAGCAGTGTCCCAGCAAACACA.

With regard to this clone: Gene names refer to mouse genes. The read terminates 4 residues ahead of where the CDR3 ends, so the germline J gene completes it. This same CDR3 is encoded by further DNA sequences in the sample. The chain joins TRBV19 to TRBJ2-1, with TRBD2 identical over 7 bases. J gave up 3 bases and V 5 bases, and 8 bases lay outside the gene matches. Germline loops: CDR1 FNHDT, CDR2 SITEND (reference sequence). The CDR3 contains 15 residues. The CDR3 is CASSPPGGGYAEQFF. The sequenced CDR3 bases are TGTGCCAGCAGCCCCCCTGGGGGAGGCTATGCT.

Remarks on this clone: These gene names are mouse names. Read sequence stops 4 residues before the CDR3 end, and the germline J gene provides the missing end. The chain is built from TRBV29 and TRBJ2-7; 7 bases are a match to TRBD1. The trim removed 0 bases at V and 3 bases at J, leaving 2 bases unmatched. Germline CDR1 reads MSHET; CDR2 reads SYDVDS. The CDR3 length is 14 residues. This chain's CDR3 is CASSLSRDSYEQYF. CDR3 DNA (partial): TGTGCTAGCAGTTTATCTCGGGACAGCTAT. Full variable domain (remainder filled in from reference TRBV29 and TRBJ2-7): DMKVTQMPRYLIKRMGENVLLECGQDMSHETMYWYRQDPGLGLQLIYISYDVDSNSEGDIPKGYRVSRKKREHFSLILDSAKTNQTSVYFCASSLSRDSYEQYFGPGTRLTVL.

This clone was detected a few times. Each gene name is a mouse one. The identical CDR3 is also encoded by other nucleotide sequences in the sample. Incomplete CDR3 DNA: TGTGCTAGCAGTAGGGGACAAGCAAACACCGGG. This gives the protein CASSRGQANTG. The entire CDR3 protein is CASSRGQANTGQLYF. This chain joins TRBV17 and TRBJ2-2; a weak D match, TRBD1 (6 bases). Read coverage stops 4 residues before the CDR3 terminus; the germline J gene supplies the remainder. V gave up 3 bases and J gave up 0 bases, with 8 bases separating them. Germline V lookup: CDR1 MNHDT, CDR2 YYDKIL. CDR3 size: 15 residues.

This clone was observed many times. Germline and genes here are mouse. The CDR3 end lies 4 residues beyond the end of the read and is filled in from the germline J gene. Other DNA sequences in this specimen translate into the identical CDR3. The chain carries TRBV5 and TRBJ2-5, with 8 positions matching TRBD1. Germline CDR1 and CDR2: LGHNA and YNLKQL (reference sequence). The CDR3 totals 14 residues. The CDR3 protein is CASSPQGAGDTQYF. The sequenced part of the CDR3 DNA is TGTGCCAGCAGCCCTCAGGGGGCCGGAGAC.

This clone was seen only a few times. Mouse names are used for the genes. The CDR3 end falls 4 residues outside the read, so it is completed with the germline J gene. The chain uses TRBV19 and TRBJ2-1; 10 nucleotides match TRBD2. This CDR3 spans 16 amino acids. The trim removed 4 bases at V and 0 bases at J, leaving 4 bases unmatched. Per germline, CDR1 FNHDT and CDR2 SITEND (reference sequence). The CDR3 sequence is CASSPDWGVNYAEQFF. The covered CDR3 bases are TGTGCCAGCAGTCCCGACTGGGGGGTTAACTATGCT.

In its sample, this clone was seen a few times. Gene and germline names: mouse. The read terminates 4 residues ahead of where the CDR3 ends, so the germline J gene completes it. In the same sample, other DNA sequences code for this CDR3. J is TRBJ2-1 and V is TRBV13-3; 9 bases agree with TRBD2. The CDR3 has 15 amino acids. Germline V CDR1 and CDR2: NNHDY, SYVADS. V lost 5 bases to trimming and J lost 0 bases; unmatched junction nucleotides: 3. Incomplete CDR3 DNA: TGTGCCAGCAGCAGACTGGGGGATAACTATGCT. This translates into CASSRLGDNYA. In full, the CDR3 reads CASSRLGDNYAEQFF.

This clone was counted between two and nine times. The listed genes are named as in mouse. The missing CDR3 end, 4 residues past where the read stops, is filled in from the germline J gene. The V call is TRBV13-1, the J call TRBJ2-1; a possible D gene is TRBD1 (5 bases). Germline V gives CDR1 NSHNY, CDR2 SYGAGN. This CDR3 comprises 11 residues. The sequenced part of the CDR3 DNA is TGTGCCAGCAGTCGACAGGCT. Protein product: CASSRQA. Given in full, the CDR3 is CASSRQAEQFF.

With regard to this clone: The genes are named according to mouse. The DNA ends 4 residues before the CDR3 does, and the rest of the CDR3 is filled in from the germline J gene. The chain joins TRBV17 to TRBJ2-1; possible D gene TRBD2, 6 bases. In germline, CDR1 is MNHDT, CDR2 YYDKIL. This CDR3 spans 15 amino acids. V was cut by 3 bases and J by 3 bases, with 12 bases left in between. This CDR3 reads CASSSGTPLYAEQFF. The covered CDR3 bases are TGTGCTAGCAGTAGCGGGACTCCCCTCTATGCT.

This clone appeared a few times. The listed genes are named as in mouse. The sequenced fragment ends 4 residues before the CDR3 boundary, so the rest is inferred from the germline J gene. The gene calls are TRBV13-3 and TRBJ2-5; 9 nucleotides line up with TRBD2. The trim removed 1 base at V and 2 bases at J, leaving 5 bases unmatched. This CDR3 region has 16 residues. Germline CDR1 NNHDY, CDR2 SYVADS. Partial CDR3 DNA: TGTGCCAGCAGTGATCGTCTGGGGGGGGCCCAAGAC. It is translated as CASSDRLGGAQD. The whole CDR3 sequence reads CASSDRLGGAQDTQYF.

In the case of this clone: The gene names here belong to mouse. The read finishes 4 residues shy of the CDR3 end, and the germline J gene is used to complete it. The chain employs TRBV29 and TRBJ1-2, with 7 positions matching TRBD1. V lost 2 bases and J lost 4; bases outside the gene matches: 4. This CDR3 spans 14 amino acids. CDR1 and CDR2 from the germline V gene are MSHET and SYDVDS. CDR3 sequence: CASSLRTGGSDYTF. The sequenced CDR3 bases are TGTGCTAGCAGTTTAAGGACAGGTGGCTCC.

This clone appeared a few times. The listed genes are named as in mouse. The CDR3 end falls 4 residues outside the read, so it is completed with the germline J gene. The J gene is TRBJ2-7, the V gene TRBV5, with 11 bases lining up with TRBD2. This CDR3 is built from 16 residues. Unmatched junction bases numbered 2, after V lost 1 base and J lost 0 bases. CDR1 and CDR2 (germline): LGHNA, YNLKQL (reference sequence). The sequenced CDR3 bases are TGTGCCAGCAGCCAAGGGGGACTGGGGGCCTCCTAT. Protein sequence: CASSQGGLGASY. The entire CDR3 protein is CASSQGGLGASYEQYF.

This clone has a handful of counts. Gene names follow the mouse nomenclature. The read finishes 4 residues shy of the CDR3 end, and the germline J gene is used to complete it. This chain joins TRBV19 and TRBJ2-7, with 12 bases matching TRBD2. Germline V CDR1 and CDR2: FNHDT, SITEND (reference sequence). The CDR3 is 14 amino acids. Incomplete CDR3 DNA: TGTGCCAGCACCAAGGGACTGGGGGGTTAT. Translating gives CASTKGLGGY. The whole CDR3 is CASTKGLGGYEQYF.

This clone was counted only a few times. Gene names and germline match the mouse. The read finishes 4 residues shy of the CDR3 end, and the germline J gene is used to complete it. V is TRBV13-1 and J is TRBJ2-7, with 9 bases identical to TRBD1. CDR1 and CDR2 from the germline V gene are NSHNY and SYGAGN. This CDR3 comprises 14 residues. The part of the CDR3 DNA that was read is TGTGCCAGCAGTGATGGGGACAGGGATGAT. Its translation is CASSDGDRDD. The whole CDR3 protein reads CASSDGDRDDEQYF.

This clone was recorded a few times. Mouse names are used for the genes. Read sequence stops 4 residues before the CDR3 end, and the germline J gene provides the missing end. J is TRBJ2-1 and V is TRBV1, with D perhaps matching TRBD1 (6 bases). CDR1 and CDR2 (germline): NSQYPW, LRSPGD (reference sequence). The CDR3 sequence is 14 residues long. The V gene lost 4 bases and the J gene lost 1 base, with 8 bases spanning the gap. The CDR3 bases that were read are TGCACCTGCAGTGGGACAGCAAACTATGCT. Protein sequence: CTCSGTANYA. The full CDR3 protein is CTCSGTANYAEQFF.

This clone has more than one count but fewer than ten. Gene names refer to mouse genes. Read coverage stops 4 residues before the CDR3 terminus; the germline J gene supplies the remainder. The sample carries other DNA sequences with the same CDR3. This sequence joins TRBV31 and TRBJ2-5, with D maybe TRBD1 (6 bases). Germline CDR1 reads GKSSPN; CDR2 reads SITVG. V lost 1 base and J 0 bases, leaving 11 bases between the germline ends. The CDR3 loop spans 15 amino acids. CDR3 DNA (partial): TGTGCCTGGAGTCCCCGGACAGTTAACCAAGAC. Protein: CAWSPRTVNQD. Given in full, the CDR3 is CAWSPRTVNQDTQYF.

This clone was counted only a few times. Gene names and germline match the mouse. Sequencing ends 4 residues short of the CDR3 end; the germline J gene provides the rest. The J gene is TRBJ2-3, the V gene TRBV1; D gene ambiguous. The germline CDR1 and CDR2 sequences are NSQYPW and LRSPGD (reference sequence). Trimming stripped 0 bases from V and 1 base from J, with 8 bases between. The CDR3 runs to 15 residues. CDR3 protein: CTCSADPTGAETLYF. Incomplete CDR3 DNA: TGCACCTGCAGTGCAGATCCAACTGGTGCAGAA.

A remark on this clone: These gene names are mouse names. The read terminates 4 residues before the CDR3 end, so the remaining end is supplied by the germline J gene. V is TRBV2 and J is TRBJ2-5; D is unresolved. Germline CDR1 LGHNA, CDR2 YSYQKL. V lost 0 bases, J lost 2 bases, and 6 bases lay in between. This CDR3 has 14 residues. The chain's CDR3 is CASSQDPIQDTQYF. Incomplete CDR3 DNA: TGTGCCAGCAGCCAAGACCCAATCCAAGAC.

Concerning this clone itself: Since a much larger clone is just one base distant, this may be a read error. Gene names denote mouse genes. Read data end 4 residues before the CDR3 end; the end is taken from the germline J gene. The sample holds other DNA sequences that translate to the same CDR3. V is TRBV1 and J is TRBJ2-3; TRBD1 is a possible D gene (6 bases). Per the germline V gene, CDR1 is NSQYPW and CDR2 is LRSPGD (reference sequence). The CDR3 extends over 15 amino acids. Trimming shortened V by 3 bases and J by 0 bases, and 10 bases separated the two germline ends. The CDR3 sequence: CTCSAGTSSAETLYF. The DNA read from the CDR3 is TGCACCTGCAGTGCCGGGACATCTAGTGCAGAA. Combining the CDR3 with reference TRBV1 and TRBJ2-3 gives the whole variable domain VTLLEQNPRWRLVPRGQAVNLRCILKNSQYPWMSWYQQDLQKQLQWLFTLRSPGDKEVKSLPGADYLATRVTDTELRLQVANMSQGRTLYCTCSAGTSSAETLYFGSGTRLTVL.

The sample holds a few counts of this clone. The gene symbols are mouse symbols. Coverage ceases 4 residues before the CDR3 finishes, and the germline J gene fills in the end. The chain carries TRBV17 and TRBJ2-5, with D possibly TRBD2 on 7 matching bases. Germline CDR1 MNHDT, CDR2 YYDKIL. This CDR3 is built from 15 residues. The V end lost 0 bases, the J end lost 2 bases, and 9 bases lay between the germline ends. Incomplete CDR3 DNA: TGTGCTAGCAGTAGAGATGGGGGGCTCCAAGAC. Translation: CASSRDGGLQD. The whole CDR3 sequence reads CASSRDGGLQDTQYF.

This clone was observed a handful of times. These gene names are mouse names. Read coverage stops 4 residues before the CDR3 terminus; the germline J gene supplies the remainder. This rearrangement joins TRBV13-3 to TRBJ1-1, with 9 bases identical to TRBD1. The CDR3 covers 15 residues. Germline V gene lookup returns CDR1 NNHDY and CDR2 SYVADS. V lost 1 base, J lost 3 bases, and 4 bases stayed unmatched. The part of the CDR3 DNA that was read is TGTGCCAGCAGTGATTTTGGGACAGGGTACACA. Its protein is CASSDFGTGYT. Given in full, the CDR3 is CASSDFGTGYTEVFF.

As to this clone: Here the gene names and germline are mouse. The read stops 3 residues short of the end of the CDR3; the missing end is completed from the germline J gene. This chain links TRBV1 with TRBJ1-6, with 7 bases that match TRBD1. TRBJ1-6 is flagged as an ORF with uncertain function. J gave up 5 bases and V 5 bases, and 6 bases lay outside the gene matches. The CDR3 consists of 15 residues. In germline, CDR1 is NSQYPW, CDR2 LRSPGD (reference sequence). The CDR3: CTCSPGQHNNSPLYF. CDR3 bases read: TGCACCTGCAGTCCGGGACAGCACAATAATTCGCCC.